This TCR beta chain was recorded in a study of blood T cell repertoires in COVID-19. Study-wide background: The origin of the acute and convalescent COVID-19 samples was the United States, Italy and Spain. Sample material is recorded as cDNA or gDNA derived from T cells, B-cell-depleted T cells, or PBMCs.

The junction had 5 bases not matched to a gene; V was cut back by 8 bases and J by 2 bases. CDR3 length: 13 amino acids. CDR1 is LGHDT, CDR2 YNNKEL, per germline (reference sequence). Authors' data handling: Amplified reference gene primers provided the basis for estimating nucleated cell counts. Generated by immunoSEQ multiplex PCR, the TCRdb table keeps only in-frame clones and is missing some. D and trimming come from the DNA, and the V and J calls and clone size come from that table. The sample has 200,000 to 250,000 clones, around 82% seen once. Sequencing used peripheral blood. This sequence originates from a woman between 65 and 79 years old with acute or convalescent COVID-19. The chain couples TRBV3-1 (or the pseudogene TRBV3-2) to TRBJ2-7, with TRBD2 identical over 8 bases. CDR3: CASQISGTYEQYF. CDR3 DNA: TGTGCCAGCCAAATTAGCGGGACCTACGAGCAGTACTTC.